This T cell receptor beta chain was sequenced for a study of blood T cell repertoires in COVID-19. Study background: Acute-phase and convalescent COVID-19 samples originated in the United States, Italy and Spain.

Participants spanned ages about 18 to 95 years and resided in roughly 26 US areas. Categorization into cohorts depended on clinical history that participants reported. As originally analysed: Researchers report that nucleated cell counts were estimated from reference gene primer amplification. Method: immunoSEQ multiplex PCR; TCRdb's copy keeps in-frame clones and lacks some. V, J and clone size derive from that table, while D and trimming were established from the DNA sequence. The table includes some 220,000 clones, around 85% detected once. Germline V gene sequence: CDR1 SQVTM, CDR2 ANQGSEA. V was pared by 7 bases and J by 7 bases, with 7 bases of the junction left unmatched. CDR3 size: 13 residues.

The clonotype was recovered from a woman in her thirties or forties with acute COVID-19. Source material: PBMCs or T cells enriched from blood (not recorded which). The rearrangement links TRBV29-1 to TRBJ2-1; 10 bases agree with TRBD2. CDR3 DNA sequence: TGCAGCGCCCCTAGCGGGAGTAGAAATGAGCAGTTCTTC. Residues: CSAPSGSRNEQFF.